These 26 T cell receptor beta chains came from one sample sequenced in a study of CD4 T cells in relation to SARS-CoV-2 and coronaviruses (dated by TCRdb to the early 2020s). The library was prepared using the immunoSEQ multiplex PCR assay. TCRdb limited this immuneACCESS table to in-frame rearrangements with V and J called. A share of clones is missing; checked studies link under half to unresolved V genes, and the rest is unexplained. The sample table shows around 23,000 clones, and around 67% are seen once. The ten largest clonotypes hold roughly 18% of the sample. CD4+ T cells from unexposed donors were collected before the COVID-19 pandemic (2011-2018). Following 10 days of culture, the EasySep CD4+ T cell isolation kit was used to isolate CD4+ T cells. These receptors have no known antigen. The sequencing input was CD4+ T cells from PBMCs, cultured in vitro. The source of these receptors is a human donor in good health.

The V and J genes are TRBV5-1 and TRBJ2-3; perhaps TRBD2 as D (6 bases). CDR3 size: 15 residues. V was trimmed by 0 bases and J by 5 bases, leaving 13 bases between them. Germline-derived CDR1 and CDR2 are SGHRS and YFSETQ. The CDR3 coding sequence is TGCGCCAGCAGCTTGGGGCGGGGAAGGATAGATACGCAGTATTTT. Protein: CASSLGRGRIDTQYF.

The chain recombines TRBV5-1 with TRBJ1-1; no definite D call. Trimming pared 5 bases from V and 1 base from J, leaving 6 bases between. The germline gives CDR1 SGHRS, CDR2 YFSETQ. CDR3 length: 12 amino acids. This chain's CDR3 is CASRRSNTEAFF. CDR3 in DNA: TGCGCCAGCAGGCGGTCGAACACTGAAGCTTTCTTT.

The rearrangement uses TRBV2 and TRBJ1-1; D unclear. This CDR3 is built from 14 residues. Germline CDR1 SNHLY, CDR2 FYNNEI. V lost 6 bases and J 1 base, leaving 12 bases between the germline ends. This CDR3 is CASRKQLRNTEAFF. The CDR3 DNA sequence: TGTGCCAGCAGAAAACAACTCAGGAACACTGAAGCTTTCTTT.

The chain combines TRBV5-6 with TRBJ2-5; D might be TRBD2 (6 bases). V was clipped by 2 bases and J by 2 bases, with 10 bases between them. In germline, CDR1 is SGHDT, CDR2 YYEEEE. This CDR3 is 14 amino acids long. The CDR3 DNA reads as TGTGCCAGCAGCTTACTAGCTCCACAAGAGACCCAGTACTTC. It codes for CASSLLAPQETQYF.

This clone turned up a few times. Here the CDR3 DNA reads TGTGCCAGCAGCTTGAACCAAGAGACCCAGTACTTC. Translated, it gives CASSLNQETQYF. V gene TRBV5-6 combines with J gene TRBJ2-5; D gene unclear. The germline CDR1 and CDR2 sequences are SGHDT and YYEEEE. The CDR3 is 12 residues long. Trimming removed 1 base at V and 0 bases at J, with 1 base between.

The V call is TRBV15, the J call TRBJ2-6, with a possible D match to TRBD1 (5 bases). Trimming shortened V by 0 bases and J by 9 bases, and 12 bases separated the two germline ends. This CDR3 is built from 15 residues. Germline V gene lookup returns CDR1 LNHNV and CDR2 YYDKDF (reference sequence). For the CDR3, the DNA is TGTGCCACCAGCAGAGAGGGGCAGGGCGTCAACGTCCTGACTTTC. Residues: CATSREGQGVNVLTF.

The J gene is TRBJ2-7, the V gene TRBV20-1, with a tentative D call TRBD2 (6 bases). The V gene's germline CDR1 is DFQATT and CDR2 SNEGSKA (reference sequence). The CDR3 covers 10 residues. V lost 6 bases, J lost 7 bases, and 10 bases lay in between. The CDR3 is CSAFGGEQYF. CDR3 in DNA: TGCAGTGCATTTGGAGGGGAGCAGTACTTC.

The chain has TRBV10-2 and TRBJ2-7; tentative D call: TRBD2 (5 bases). Looked up from germline, CDR1 is WSHSY and CDR2 is SAAADI. V was trimmed by 5 bases and J by 0 bases, leaving 11 bases between them. This CDR3 region has 14 residues. CDR3 nucleotide sequence: TGCGCCAGCAGTTTCTCGGGGAGCTCCTACGAGCAGTACTTC. It specifies CASSFSGSSYEQYF.

The chain combines TRBV28 with TRBJ2-3; D might be TRBD2 (6 bases). The CDR3 length is 14 residues. CDR1 is MDHEN and CDR2 is SYDVKM in the germline V gene. V lost 3 bases, J lost 0 bases, and 7 bases lay in between. CDR3: CASSLAGSTDTQYF. For the CDR3, the DNA is TGTGCCAGCAGTTTGGCGGGAAGCACAGATACGCAGTATTTT.

The chain carries TRBV3-1 (or the pseudogene TRBV3-2) and TRBJ1-3; no clear D. The V and J ends lost 0 bases and 0 bases respectively, with 9 bases between them. The CDR3 contains 16 residues. CDR1 and CDR2 from the germline V gene are LGHDT and YNNKEL (reference sequence). The CDR3 reads CASSQETIYSGNTIYF. In nucleotides, the CDR3 is TGTGCCAGCAGCCAAGAGACGATCTACTCTGGAAACACCATATATTTT.

CDR3 loop: CASSEMDRAPNYGYTF. CDR3 sequence (DNA): TGTGCCAGCAGTGAAATGGACAGGGCCCCAAACTATGGCTACACCTTC. V usage is TRBV6-1 and J usage is TRBJ1-2; 8 bases line up with TRBD1. Germline-derived CDR1 and CDR2 are MNHNS and SASEGT. V gave up 2 bases and J gave up 2 bases; unmatched junction bases: 7. This CDR3 comprises 16 residues.

V is TRBV4-2 and J is TRBJ2-7, with TRBD2 matching over 10 bases. CDR1 LGHNA and CDR2 YNFKEQ come from the germline V gene. The junction had 8 bases not matched to a gene; V was cut back by 0 bases and J by 6 bases. The CDR3 totals 16 residues. CDR3 nucleotides: TGTGCCAGCAGCCAAGAATCTAGAGTAGCGGGAGGCGAGCAGTACTTC. It codes for CASSQESRVAGGEQYF.

This clone was found once. The V and J genes are TRBV30 and TRBJ2-5, with TRBD1 as a possible D gene (7 bases). Deletions cut 0 bases from V and 2 bases from J, with 16 bases between. The CDR3 totals 16 residues. The germline gives CDR1 GTSNPN, CDR2 SVGIG (reference sequence). The DNA of the CDR3 is TGTGCCTGGAGTGTAAGGAGGGGGCATGGACAAGAGACCCAGTACTTC. Translated, it gives CAWSVRRGHGQETQYF.

The chain recombines TRBV19 with TRBJ2-1; 9 bases line up with TRBD2. This CDR3 comprises 13 residues. V was pared by 3 bases and J by 8 bases, with 2 bases of the junction left unmatched. CDR1 and CDR2 from the germline V gene are LNHDA and SQIVND (reference sequence). The CDR3 region is CASSIVAGDEQFF. In DNA form, the CDR3 reads TGTGCCAGTAGTATCGTAGCGGGAGATGAGCAGTTCTTC.

The chain is built from TRBV18 and TRBJ1-4; maybe TRBD1 (5 bases). V gave up 3 bases and J gave up 0 bases, with 23 bases separating them. The CDR3 spans 20 residues. The V gene's germline CDR1 is KGHSH and CDR2 LQKENI. Here the CDR3 DNA reads TGTGCCAGCTCACCTTCGGCCCTGGGACCAAAACAGGCAACTAATGAAAAACTGTTTTTT. Its protein is CASSPSALGPKQATNEKLFF.

This clone was counted only a few times. The rearrangement uses TRBV11-3 and TRBJ1-2; 12 positions match TRBD1. Germline V gives CDR1 SGHNT, CDR2 YENEEA. V dropped 5 bases and J dropped 8; count of bases not matched to a gene: 6. This CDR3 has 14 amino acids. CDR3 region: CASSPGQGAEGYTF. In nucleotides, the CDR3 is TGTGCCAGCAGCCCGGGACAGGGGGCCGAGGGCTACACCTTC.

This clone has a handful of counts. The chain is built from TRBV27 and TRBJ2-1; 13 positions agree with TRBD2. This CDR3 contains 17 residues. V trimming: 0 bases; J trimming: 7 bases; junction bases outside the gene matches: 6. CDR1 is MNHEY, CDR2 SMNVEV, per germline (reference sequence). The CDR3 sequence is CASSLSIATSGRNEQFF. CDR3 nucleotide sequence: TGTGCCAGCAGTTTATCGATCGCGACTAGCGGGAGGAATGAGCAGTTCTTC.

The chain recombines TRBV25-1 with TRBJ2-7, with 7 bases identical to TRBD1. The CDR3 runs 12 residues. The V and J ends lost 4 bases and 6 bases, in that order; junction bases with no gene match: 3. Germline CDR1 MGHDK, CDR2 SYGVNS. The CDR3 DNA reads TGTGCCAGCAGTGCCACAGGGGCCGAGCAGTACTTC. Translation gives CASSATGAEQYF.

The chain combines TRBV3-1 (or the pseudogene TRBV3-2) with TRBJ2-5; tentative D call: TRBD2 (5 bases). The CDR3 extends over 13 amino acids. Germline V gene sequence: CDR1 LGHDT, CDR2 YNNKEL (reference sequence). Trimming left V 0 bases short and J 4 bases short, with 6 bases between. CDR3 sequence: CASSQDRGETQYF. The DNA for the CDR3 is TGTGCCAGCAGCCAAGATCGGGGAGAGACCCAGTACTTC.

The CDR3 DNA reads TGTGCCAGCAGTGAAGAGGCGGGAGCTCTCTACGAGCAGTACTTC. Translating gives CASSEEAGALYEQYF. The chain recombines TRBV2 with TRBJ2-7; 7 nucleotides match TRBD2. The V gene end was trimmed by 1 base and the J gene end by 3 bases; junction bases not matched to a gene: 6. The germline V gene has CDR1 SNHLY and CDR2 FYNNEI. This CDR3 is 15 amino acids long.

This clone was found a few times. The chain carries TRBV5-4 and TRBJ1-1; D remains ambiguous. The CDR3 extends over 13 amino acids. Germline V gene lookup returns CDR1 SGHNT and CDR2 YYREEE (reference sequence). Deletions cut 2 bases from V and 6 bases from J, with 11 bases between. CDR3 region: CASSFAGFAEAFF. CDR3 DNA sequence: TGTGCCAGCAGCTTTGCGGGGTTCGCTGAAGCTTTCTTT.

A single count supports this clone. The gene calls are TRBV27 and TRBJ2-1, with D perhaps matching TRBD1 (6 bases). This CDR3 has 13 residues. The V gene lost 4 bases and the J gene lost 8 bases, with 12 bases spanning the gap. Germline CDR1 MNHEY, CDR2 SMNVEV (reference sequence). The CDR3 is CASSYRVSHEQFF. The CDR3 DNA is TGTGCCAGCAGTTACAGGGTTTCGCATGAGCAGTTCTTC.

This chain joins TRBV21-1 and TRBJ2-1; the table assigns TRBD2, which was not confirmed against the DNA. TRBV21-1 is shown as a pseudogene. The CDR3 is 17 residues long. CDR3 region: CASSKERVGLAGGEQFF. Written as DNA, the CDR3 is TGTGCCAGCAGCAAAGAACGAGTCGGACTAGCGGGAGGTGAGCAGTTCTTC.

V usage is TRBV18 and J usage is TRBJ1-2, with 7 bases matching TRBD1. Germline V gene lookup returns CDR1 KGHSH and CDR2 LQKENI. V trimming: 3 bases; J trimming: 6 bases; junction bases outside the gene matches: 7. CDR3 length equals 14 residues. Here the CDR3 DNA reads TGTGCCAGCTCACCGACAGGGCAAATGGATGGCTACACCTTC. It specifies CASSPTGQMDGYTF.

V is TRBV5-1 and J is TRBJ1-4; tentatively, D is TRBD1 (6 bases). Between the trimmed V and J ends, which lost 4 bases and 8 bases, there was a span of 21 bases. Germline values: CDR1 SGHRS, CDR2 YFSETQ. This CDR3 is 16 amino acids long. Written as DNA, the CDR3 is TGCGCCAGCAGCAGGAACCAACGACAGGAGGGGGAAAAACTGTTTTTT. It is translated as CASSRNQRQEGEKLFF.

The chain recombines TRBV11-3 with TRBJ2-1; D is undetermined. V lost 2 bases and J lost 5, with 13 bases in between. The CDR3 runs 15 residues. Per germline, CDR1 SGHNT and CDR2 YENEEA. CDR3 in amino acids: CASSLISSGNNEQFF. For the CDR3, the DNA is TGTGCCAGCAGCTTAATTTCATCCGGAAACAATGAGCAGTTCTTC.